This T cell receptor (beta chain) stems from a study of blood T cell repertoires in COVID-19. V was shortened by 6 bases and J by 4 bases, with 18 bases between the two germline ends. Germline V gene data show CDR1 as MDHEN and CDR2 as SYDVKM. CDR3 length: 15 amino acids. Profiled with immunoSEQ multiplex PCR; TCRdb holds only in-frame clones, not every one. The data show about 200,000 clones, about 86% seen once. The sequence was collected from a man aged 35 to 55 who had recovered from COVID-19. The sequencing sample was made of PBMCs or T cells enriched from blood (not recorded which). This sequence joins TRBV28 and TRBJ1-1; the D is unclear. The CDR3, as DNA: TGTGCCAGCAGCTCTCTGGGAGAGGGCGGCACTGAAGCTTTCTTT. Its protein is CASSSLGEGGTEAFF. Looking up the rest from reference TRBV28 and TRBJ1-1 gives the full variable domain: DVKVTQSSRYLVKRTGEKVFLECVQDMDHENMFWYRQDPGLGLRLIYFSYDVKMKEKGDIPEGYSVSREKKERFSLILESASTNQTSMYLCASSSLGEGGTEAFFGQGTRLTVV.